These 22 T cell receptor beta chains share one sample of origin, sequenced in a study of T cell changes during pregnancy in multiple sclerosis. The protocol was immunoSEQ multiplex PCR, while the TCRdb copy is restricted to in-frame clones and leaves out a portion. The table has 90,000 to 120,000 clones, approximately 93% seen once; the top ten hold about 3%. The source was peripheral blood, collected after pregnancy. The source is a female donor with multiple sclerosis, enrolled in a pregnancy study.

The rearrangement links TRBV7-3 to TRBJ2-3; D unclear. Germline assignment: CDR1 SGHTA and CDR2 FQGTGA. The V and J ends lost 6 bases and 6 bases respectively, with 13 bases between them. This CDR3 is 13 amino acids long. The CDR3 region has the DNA TGTGCCAGCAGTCTCGATAGCTTCGATACGCAGTATTTT. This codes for CASSLDSFDTQYF.

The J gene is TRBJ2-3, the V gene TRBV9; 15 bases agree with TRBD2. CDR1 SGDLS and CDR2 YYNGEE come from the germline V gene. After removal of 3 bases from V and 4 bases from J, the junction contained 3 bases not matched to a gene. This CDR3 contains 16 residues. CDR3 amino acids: CASSDGTSGGPDTQYF. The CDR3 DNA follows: TGTGCCAGCAGCGACGGGACTAGCGGGGGGCCAGATACGCAGTATTTT.

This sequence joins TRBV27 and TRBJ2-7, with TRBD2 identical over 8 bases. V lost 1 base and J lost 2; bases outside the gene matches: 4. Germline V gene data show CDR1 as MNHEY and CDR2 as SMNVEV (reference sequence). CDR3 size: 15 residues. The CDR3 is CASSLWTSSPYEQYF. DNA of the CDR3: TGTGCCAGCAGTTTATGGACTAGCAGCCCCTACGAGCAGTACTTC.

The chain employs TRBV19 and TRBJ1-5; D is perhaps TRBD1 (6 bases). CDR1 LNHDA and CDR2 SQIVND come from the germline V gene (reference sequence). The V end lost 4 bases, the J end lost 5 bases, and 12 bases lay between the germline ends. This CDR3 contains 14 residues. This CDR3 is CASSTQGRDQPQHF. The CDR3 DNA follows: TGTGCCAGTAGTACACAGGGTAGGGATCAGCCCCAGCATTTT.

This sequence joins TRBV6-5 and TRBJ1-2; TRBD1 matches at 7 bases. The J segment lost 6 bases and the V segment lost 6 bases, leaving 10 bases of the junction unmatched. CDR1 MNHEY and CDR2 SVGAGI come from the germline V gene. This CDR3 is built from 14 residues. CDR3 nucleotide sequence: TGTGCCAGCAGAGGGACAGCCCCAAAGCATGGCTACACCTTC. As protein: CASRGTAPKHGYTF.

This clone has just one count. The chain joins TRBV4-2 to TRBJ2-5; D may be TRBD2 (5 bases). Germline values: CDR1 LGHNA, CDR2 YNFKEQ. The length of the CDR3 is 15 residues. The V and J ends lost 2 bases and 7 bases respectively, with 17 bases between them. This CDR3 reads CASSQQRTPEGTQYF. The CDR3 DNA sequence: TGTGCCAGCAGCCAACAACGGACTCCTGAGGGGACCCAGTACTTC.

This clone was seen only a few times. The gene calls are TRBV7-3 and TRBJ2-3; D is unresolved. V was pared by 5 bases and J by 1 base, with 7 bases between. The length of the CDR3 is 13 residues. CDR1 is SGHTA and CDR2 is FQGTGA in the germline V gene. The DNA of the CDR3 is TGTGCCAGCAGCCAAACGGGCACAGATACGCAGTATTTT. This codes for CASSQTGTDTQYF. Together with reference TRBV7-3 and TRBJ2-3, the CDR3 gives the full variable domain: GAGVSQTPSNKVTEKGKYVELRCDPISGHTALYWYRQSLGQGPEFLIYFQGTGAADDSGLPNDRFFAVRPEGSVSTLKIQRTERGDSAVYLCASSQTGTDTQYFGPGTRLTVL.

CDR3 protein: CASSLFPLEAFF. As DNA, the CDR3 is TGCGCCAGCAGCTTGTTCCCCCTTGAAGCTTTCTTT. The chain uses TRBV5-1 and TRBJ1-1; the D is unclear. Germline V gives CDR1 SGHRS, CDR2 YFSETQ. Trimming cost V 1 base and J 7 bases, with 8 bases left between them. This CDR3 has 12 residues.

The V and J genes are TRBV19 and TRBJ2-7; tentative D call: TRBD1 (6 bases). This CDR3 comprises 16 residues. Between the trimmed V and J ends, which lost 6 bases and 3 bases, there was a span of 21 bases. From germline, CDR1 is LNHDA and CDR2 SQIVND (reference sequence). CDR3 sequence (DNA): TGTGCCAGTAGGGGGACCCGCTCCGGGACAAACTACGAGCAGTACTTC. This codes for CASRGTRSGTNYEQYF.

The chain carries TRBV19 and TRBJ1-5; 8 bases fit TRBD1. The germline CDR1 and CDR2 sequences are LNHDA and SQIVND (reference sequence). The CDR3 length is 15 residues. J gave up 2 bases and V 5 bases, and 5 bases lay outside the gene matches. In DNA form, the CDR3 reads TGTGCCAGTAGTGAGGACAGGGAGGGCAATCAGCCCCAGCATTTT. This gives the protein CASSEDREGNQPQHF.

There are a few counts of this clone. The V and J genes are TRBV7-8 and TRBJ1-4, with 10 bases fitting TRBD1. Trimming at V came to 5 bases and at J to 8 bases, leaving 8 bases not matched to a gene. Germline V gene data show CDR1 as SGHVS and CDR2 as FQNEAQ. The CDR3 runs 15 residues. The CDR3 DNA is TGTGCCAGCAGCGACAGGGGGCGCGGGGAAGAAAAACTGTTTTTT. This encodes CASSDRGRGEEKLFF.

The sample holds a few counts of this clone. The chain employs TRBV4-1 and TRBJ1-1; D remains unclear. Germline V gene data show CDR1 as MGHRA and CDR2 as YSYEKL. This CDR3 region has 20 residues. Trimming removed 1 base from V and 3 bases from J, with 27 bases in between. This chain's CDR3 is CASSQGTKTKRERLDTEAFF. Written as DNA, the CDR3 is TGCGCCAGCAGCCAAGGGACCAAAACCAAGAGGGAGCGTTTGGACACTGAAGCTTTCTTT.

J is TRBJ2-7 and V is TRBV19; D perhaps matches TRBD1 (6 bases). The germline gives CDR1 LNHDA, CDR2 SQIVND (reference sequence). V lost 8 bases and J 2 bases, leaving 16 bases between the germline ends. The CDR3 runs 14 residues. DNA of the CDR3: TGTGCCAGTGCTCCGGGACACTCGACCTACGAGCAGTACTTC. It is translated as CASAPGHSTYEQYF.

CDR3 nucleotides: TGCAGCGACTTACAGGGTCGGACTGAAGCTTTCTTT. Amino acids: CSDLQGRTEAFF. V gene TRBV29-1 combines with J gene TRBJ1-1, with D possibly TRBD1 on 6 matching bases. The CDR3 has 12 residues. V dropped 7 bases and J dropped 5 bases, with 14 bases sitting between them. Germline assignment: CDR1 SQVTM and CDR2 ANQGSEA.

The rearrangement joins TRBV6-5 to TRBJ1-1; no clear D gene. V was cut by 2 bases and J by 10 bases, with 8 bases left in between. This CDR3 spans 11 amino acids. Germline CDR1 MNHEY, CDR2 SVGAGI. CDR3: CASSYLFRAFF. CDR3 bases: TGTGCCAGCAGTTACCTTTTTCGAGCTTTCTTT.

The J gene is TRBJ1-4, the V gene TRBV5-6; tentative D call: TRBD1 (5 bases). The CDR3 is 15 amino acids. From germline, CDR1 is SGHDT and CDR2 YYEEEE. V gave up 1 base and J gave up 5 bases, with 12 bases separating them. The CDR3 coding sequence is TGTGCCAGCAGCTTGCTAGACAGTCAAAATGAAAAACTGTTTTTT. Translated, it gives CASSLLDSQNEKLFF.

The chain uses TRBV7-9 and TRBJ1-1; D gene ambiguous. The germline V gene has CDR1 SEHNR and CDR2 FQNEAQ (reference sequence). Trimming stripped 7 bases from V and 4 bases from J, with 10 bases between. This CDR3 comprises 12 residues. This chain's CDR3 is CASMEGGTEAFF. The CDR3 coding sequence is TGTGCCAGCATGGAGGGCGGCACTGAAGCTTTCTTT.

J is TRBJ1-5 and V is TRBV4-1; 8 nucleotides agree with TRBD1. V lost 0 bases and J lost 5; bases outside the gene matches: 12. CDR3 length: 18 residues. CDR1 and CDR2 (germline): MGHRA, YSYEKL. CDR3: CASSQEERGQEEDQPQHF. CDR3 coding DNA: TGCGCCAGCAGCCAAGAAGAGAGGGGACAGGAGGAAGATCAGCCCCAGCATTTT.

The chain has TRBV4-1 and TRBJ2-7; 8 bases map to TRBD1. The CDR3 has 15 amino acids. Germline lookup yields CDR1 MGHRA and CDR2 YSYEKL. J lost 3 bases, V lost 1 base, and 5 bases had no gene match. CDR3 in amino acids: CASSQADRGNYEQYF. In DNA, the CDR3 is TGCGCCAGCAGCCAAGCCGACAGGGGTAACTACGAGCAGTACTTC.

CDR3 loop: CASRSGLGSGANVLTF. The CDR3, as DNA: TGCGCCAGCAGGTCGGGGTTGGGTTCTGGGGCCAACGTCCTGACTTTC. The V call is TRBV4-1, the J call TRBJ2-6, with a tentative D call TRBD2 (5 bases). V was cut by 6 bases and J by 1 base, with 13 bases left in between. From germline, CDR1 is MGHRA and CDR2 YSYEKL. The CDR3 has 16 amino acids.

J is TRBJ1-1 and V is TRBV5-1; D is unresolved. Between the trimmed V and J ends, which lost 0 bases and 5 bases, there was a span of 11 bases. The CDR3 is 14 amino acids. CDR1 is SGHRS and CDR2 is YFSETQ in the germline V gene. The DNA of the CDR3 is TGCGCCAGCAGCTTGGATCGCGGAAGGACTGAAGCTTTCTTT. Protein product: CASSLDRGRTEAFF.

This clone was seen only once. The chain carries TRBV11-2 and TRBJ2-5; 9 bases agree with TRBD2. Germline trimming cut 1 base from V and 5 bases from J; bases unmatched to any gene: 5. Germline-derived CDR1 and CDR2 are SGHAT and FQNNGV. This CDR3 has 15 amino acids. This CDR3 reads CASSLGAGTSETQYF. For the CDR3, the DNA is TGTGCCAGCAGCTTAGGTGCCGGGACTAGCGAGACCCAGTACTTC.